This T cell receptor beta chain is drawn from a study of cytomegalovirus exposure and HLA in healthy donors. The V and J ends lost 1 base and 7 bases respectively, with 19 bases between them. The CDR3 runs 16 residues. Per germline, CDR1 MGHRA and CDR2 YSYEKL. PCR involved 60 Vbeta and 13 Jbeta primers. Profiling relied on immunoSEQ multiplex PCR, and the TCRdb table lists in-frame clones only, not all of them. Of approximately 70,000 clones in the sample, 70% to 85% were seen once. This receptor was taken from a man aged 60 to 69 in good health and CMV-seropositive. V gene TRBV4-1 combines with J gene TRBJ1-2; TRBD1 is a possible D gene (5 bases). The specimen sequenced was PBMCs. CDR3 residues: CASSQGLQGLRGGYTF. CDR3 bases: TGCGCCAGCAGCCAAGGTCTCCAGGGCCTTAGGGGTGGCTACACCTTC.